The source of this T cell receptor beta chain is a study of metastatic and nonmetastatic thyroid tumors (dated by TCRdb to 2020 to 2022). Looking at the study overall: Repertoires were compared across peripheral blood and tumor or nodule tissue samples from malignant and benign thyroid patients. General findings and caveats noted by the study authors: In both blood and tumor samples, TCR beta diversity was reported to be significantly higher in malignant tumors than in benign nodules.

Library preparation used PCR. Sequencing instrument: Illumina HiSeq 4000. High-throughput sequencing was used to profile the TCR beta-chain CDR3 region of every patient. Per the source publication's procedure: CDR3 differences across clinicopathological groups were used to build a classifier for discriminating distant-metastatic papillary thyroid cancer patients. Repertoire diversity was assessed with the Shannon index, and tumor-blood repertoire similarity with the Morisita-Horn index. TCRdb reprocessed the public reads (quality trimming at Q25 with fastp, clone calling with MiXCR) and kept in-frame beta chains. The V and J calls and clone size are TCRdb's, not the authors'. The sample yields under 8,500 clones; about 23% were counted once. The ten largest clones take up approximately 24% of the sample. None of the patients had been given any treatment before thyroid surgery. Patient clinical samples collected from the early 2010s to the late 2010s were retrospectively analysed using T-cell receptor beta sequencing.

Via the germline V gene, CDR1 is MNHNS and CDR2 SASEGT. V lost 2 bases and J lost 2 bases; the stretch between them is 14 bases long. Measured from the cysteine to the phenylalanine, the CDR3 is 16 residues long. The sequence is cut down to CDR3 DNA, 48 bases in frame from base 1. This clone has just a few counts. The antigen this receptor binds is unknown. No much larger clonotype is one base removed from it; base qualities were not supplied. The clonotype originates from a female donor with papillary thyroid cancer or a benign thyroid nodule (not recorded which). Some clones in this sample may be carry-over from other donors' samples. The chain couples TRBV6-1 to TRBJ2-3; TRBD1 could be the D gene, as 7 bases match. Sequencing was done on a sample of tumor tissue. The DNA sequence is as follows: TGTGCCAGCAGTGAAAGCCAGGGGGGCCTCACAGATACGCAGTATTTT. Its protein reads: CASSESQGGLTDTQYF.